The present T cell receptor (beta chain) was sequenced within a study of CD8+CD57+ T cells in acquired aplastic anemia. Study summary: Sorted CD4+ and CD8+ cells yielded DNA averaging around 3.2 ug.

Patients sequenced had flow cytometry evidence of CD8+CD57+ cell expansion. Severe acquired aplastic anemia was present in every patient. Whole-study results and caveats: Patients showed no significant difference from controls in CD8+ Simpson's diversity.

The CDR3 is 14 amino acids. Germline CDR1 and CDR2: LNHDA and SQIVND (reference sequence). The ends were cut back, 3 bases at V and 7 bases at J, with 10 bases in the middle. With regard to this clonotype: No antigen is known for it.

Genomic DNA acted as the template from which TCR beta VDJ combination and CDR3 sequence profiling were carried out. A single record per CDR3 protein comes from TCRdb applying MiXCR to the reads. The sample holds around 200,000 distinct CDR3 sequences; about 60% are singletons and the top ten take 42%. The TCR sequence derives from a human donor with aplastic anemia. The material sequenced was sorted CD4+, CD8+, or CD8+CD57+ T cells (not recorded which) from PBMCs. The gene calls are TRBV19 and TRBJ1-6, with D possibly being TRBD1 (6 bases). CDR3 sequence reads: CASSIVQGNSPLHF. CDR3 bases: TGTGCCAGTAGTATCGTACAGGGAAATTCACCCCTCCACTTT.